The entry that follows covers one T cell receptor beta chain sequence. This receptor's antigen is unknown. The sample holds no much larger clone one base away, and base qualities are not on file. TCRdb shows the sequencer as Illumina HiSeq 2500. Quantitative 5'-RACE with molecular barcodes was used to prepare TCR beta libraries. As for how the authors treated the data: A new computational method, built on a probabilistic model of VDJ rearrangement, was used to identify disease-linked TCR variants. TCRdb took the public reads, trimmed them with fastp at Q25, ran MiXCR for clone calling and kept in-frame beta chains. Under each unique CDR3 protein, matching rows form one entry showing the most common genes and DNA. Here the V and J calls rest on TCRdb's processing, not on the authors' analysis. The sample data list 250,000 to 350,000 distinct CDR3 sequences, and 15% to 20% of these were observed just once. The ten largest clones take up about 8% of the sample.

The sample belongs to a study of CD8 T cells in ankylosing spondylitis (TCRdb year 2017). Describing the broader study: To find TCR variants linked to disease, the study profiled T cell receptor beta repertoires in ankylosing spondylitis patients and healthy donors. The full study cohort comprised roughly 24 ankylosing spondylitis patients and 110 or so healthy donors. Peripheral blood samples were taken, and synovial fluid was additionally collected from ankylosing spondylitis patients.

Results the study describes overall, beyond this receptor: Some motif variants had previously been reported in the synovial fluid and blood of reactive arthritis patients, which suggests shared mechanisms of disease initiation. A TCR beta motif of fewer than 10 highly homologous amino acid variants appeared characteristic of blood from ankylosing spondylitis patients. A CD8+ phenotype was shown by the disease-linked clones, which were found at relatively low frequencies in peripheral blood. The disease-linked clones were reported to be significantly enriched in matched synovial fluid samples from ankylosing spondylitis patients.

Reading the germline V gene gives CDR1 LGHNA and CDR2 YNFKEQ. The junction shows trimming of 4 bases on V and 5 bases on J, and the gene matches do not reach 7 bases of it. The CDR3 contains 14 residues, cysteine and phenylalanine counted. Only the CDR3 DNA stays, 42 bases, in frame from base 1. This TCR was recovered from a male donor with ankylosing spondylitis or in good health (not recorded which). Input material: blood, either unsorted or a sorted T cell fraction (not recorded which). The chain uses TRBV4-2 and TRBJ1-1, with TRBD1 matching 7 junction bases. In nucleotides, the sequence is TGTGCCAGCAGCCGAGTACAGGGGAGTACTGAAGCTTTCTTT. Translated, it reads CASSRVQGSTEAFF.